The following is a TCR beta chain sequence with its context. What it recognizes is unknown. The sample comes from a study of T cell responses to AZD1222 COVID-19 vaccine. Points from the study as a whole: With two AZD1222 doses given, Spike-specific TCR breadth and depth both rose.

This CDR3 comprises 16 residues. CDR1 is MNHEY and CDR2 is SVGAGI in the germline V gene. With 0 bases removed from V and 0 bases from J, the gap between germline ends came to 9 bases. Produced via immunoSEQ multiplex PCR; TCRdb's table is partial and in-frame only. The sample includes fewer than 65,000 clones, around 83% seen only once; the top ten take about 19%. The chain joins TRBV6-5 to TRBJ1-3; D ambiguous. The source material was peripheral blood, sampled on day 0 of AZD1222 vaccination. This receptor was obtained from an adult in good health. CDR3 sequence reads: CASSYSAVSSGNTIYF. The CDR3 nucleotides read TGTGCCAGCAGTTACTCGGCAGTTAGCTCTGGAAACACCATATATTTT.